This T cell receptor (beta chain) was identified during a study of cytomegalovirus exposure and HLA in healthy donors. On the study more broadly: The use of the same platform for the 100 to 150 validation repertoires and the roughly 730 first-cohort repertoires was reported by a later analysis. Study results and caveats: Testing in vitro showed a few CMV-associated chains specific for CMV antigens.

Points on this clone: Antigen specificity is unknown.

CDR1 is SGHVS, CDR2 FNYEAQ, per germline. The CDR3 covers 13 residues. Donors came from a validation cohort of about 120 subjects, distinct from the first 666-subject cohort. TCRdb's table, derived via immunoSEQ multiplex PCR, lists solely in-frame clones and lacks some. Here the sample spans about 130,000 clones, roughly 95% being singletons. The chain employs TRBV7-6 and TRBJ2-2, with a weak D call TRBD2 (6 bases). This receptor was taken from a man aged 18 to 29 in good health and CMV-seronegative. The sequenced sample was PBMCs. The CDR3 protein is CASASVNTGELFF. DNA of the CDR3: TGTGCTAGCGCTAGCGTGAACACCGGGGAGCTGTTTTTT.